What follows describes a single T cell receptor (beta chain). The target antigen is unknown. The intended depth for sequencing was 1 in 200,000 to 1 in 1 million T cells. TCRdb's copy holds only in-frame clones and misses some; the assay was immunoSEQ multiplex PCR. The table has over 130,000 clones, 80% seen once; the top ten hold 7.5% to 8%. The source of around 1.9 micrograms of genomic DNA for TCR beta libraries was cryopreserved PBMCs. This sample is part of a study of cytotoxic CD8 clonotypes in ibrutinib-treated CLL. Findings and caveats of the study: Age-matched healthy donor levels were exceeded by baseline clonality, which tracked circulating CD8+ T-cell counts. Treatment saw public clonotypes, which were uncommon, either contract or stay stable.

Germline loops: CDR1 MDHEN, CDR2 SYDVKM. This CDR3 is built from 12 residues. V was pared by 6 bases and J by 8 bases, with 13 bases between. V and J are TRBV28 and TRBJ1-2, with D possibly being TRBD1 (5 bases). The sample here was PBMCs, taken after 36 months of ibrutinib treatment. This sequence was found in a human donor with chronic lymphocytic leukemia. The CDR3 here is CASRVTGGGYTF. The CDR3, as DNA: TGTGCCAGCAGGGTGACTGGGGGAGGCTACACCTTC.